This T cell receptor (beta chain) was documented in a study of a mutant IDH1 vaccine in newly diagnosed glioma. Between the trimmed V and J ends, which lost 3 bases and 5 bases, there was a span of 15 bases. Germline CDR1 and CDR2: SGHDT and YYEEEE. This CDR3 contains 14 residues. The sample's time point: week 47, end of study. Vaccination comprised doses that each held 300 ug of mutant IDH1 20-mer peptide, plus topical imiquimod. Produced via immunoSEQ multiplex PCR; TCRdb's table is partial and in-frame only. Counted here are about 56,000 clones, approximately 75% occurring once; the ten biggest clones make up around 5%. The table lists this clone with a count of one. Its antigen is not identified.

Sequenced material: PBMCs, taken from a glioma patient whose treatment included an IDH1 peptide vaccine. The V and J genes are TRBV5-6 and TRBJ2-7; TRBD1 is a possible D gene (6 bases). This clonotype was obtained from a man aged 50 to 59 with glioma. The CDR3 spells CASSSPGQTHEQYF. The CDR3 bases are TGTGCCAGCAGCTCCCCGGGACAAACCCACGAGCAGTACTTC.